The clone carrying this T cell receptor beta chain was observed at least ten times. RNA transcripts served as the template for amplifying TCR beta CDR3 regions. In the first-round RT-PCR of the TCR CDR3, the HTBI primer set was used. Each CDR3 protein gets one entry after TCRdb re-called the multiplex PCR reads with MiXCR. The sample carries approximately 420,000 distinct CDR3 sequences, about 15% recorded once. CDR1 is SGHTA, CDR2 FQGNSA, per germline. Trimming removed 5 bases at V and 6 bases at J, with 18 bases between. The CDR3 runs 15 residues. The sample comes from a study of T cells in Graves' hyperthyroidism and ophthalmopathy.

V is TRBV7-2 and J is TRBJ2-3, with D uncertain. Material for sequencing was blood. This clonotype was sampled from a woman younger than 45 with Graves' hyperthyroidism. CDR3 sequence reads: CASSTGPTPPDTQYF. In nucleotides, the CDR3 is TGTGCCAGCAGCACCGGTCCTACCCCGCCCGATACGCAGTATTTT. The entire variable domain, with the rest obtained from reference TRBV7-2 and TRBJ2-3, is as follows: GAGVSQSPSNKVTEKGKDVELRCDPISGHTALYWYRQSLGQGLEFLIYFQGNSAPDKSGLPSDRFSAERTGGSVSTLTIQRTQQEDSAVYLCASSTGPTPPDTQYFGPGTRLTVL.